Following are 21 T cell receptor beta chains from one sample sequenced in a study of CD8 T cell repertoires and HIV-1 epitope variants (dated by TCRdb to about 2020). No antigen has been identified for these receptors. Library preparation used the immunoSEQ multiplex PCR assay. TCRdb holds this immuneACCESS table with in-frame rearrangements only. Some clones are missing; in checked studies, unresolved V genes explain under half, and the rest has no known cause. The sample table shows approximately 5,200 clones, and 55% to 75% are seen once. The top ten hold 42% of the sample. Sequencing was done on a sample of cultured CD8+ T cells derived from PBMCs. The receptor source for this set is a male donor with HIV.

In its sample, this clone was seen once. The CDR3 sequence: CASSPRLARTNEQFF. The CDR3 DNA is TGTGCCAGCAGCCCCCGACTAGCGAGAACTAATGAGCAGTTCTTC. V usage is TRBV11-3 and J usage is TRBJ2-1; TRBD2 aligns across 8 bases. V lost 5 bases and J lost 7; bases outside the gene matches: 10. The CDR3 sequence is 15 residues long. Germline CDR1 SGHNT, CDR2 YENEEA. Full variable domain (rest looked up from reference TRBV11-3 and TRBJ2-1): EAGVVQSPRYKIIEKKQPVAFWCNPISGHNTLYWYLQNLGQGPELLIRYENEEAVDDSQLPKDRFSAERLKGVDSTLKIQPAELGDSAVYLCASSPRLARTNEQFFGPGTRLTVL.

The chain recombines TRBV10-3 with TRBJ2-1; 8 positions match TRBD2. V was pared by 0 bases and J by 0 bases, with 4 bases of the junction left unmatched. The CDR3 runs 17 residues. Germline V gene lookup returns CDR1 ENHRY and CDR2 SYGVKD. The CDR3 bases are TGTGCCATCAGTGAGTCGACGGCGGGGGGCTCCTACAATGAGCAGTTCTTC. Translated, it gives CAISESTAGGSYNEQFF.

The V and J genes are TRBV5-1 and TRBJ2-3; D is ambiguous. V lost 0 bases and J 6 bases, leaving 8 bases between the germline ends. CDR3 length: 13 amino acids. CDR1 is SGHRS and CDR2 is YFSETQ in the germline V gene. CDR3 protein: CASSLDFSDTQYF. As DNA, the CDR3 is TGCGCCAGCAGCTTGGACTTCTCGGATACGCAGTATTTT.

This chain joins TRBV6-1 and TRBJ2-1, with D perhaps being TRBD1 or TRBD2 (5 bases each). Germline V gives CDR1 MNHNS, CDR2 SASEGT. The CDR3 spans 15 residues. V was cut by 7 bases and J by 15 bases, with 28 bases left in between. The CDR3 nucleotides read TGTGCCAGCACGAGGAGCCTACTCCGTTCCGAGGGACCGTTCTTC. Translating gives CASTRSLLRSEGPFF.

The chain combines TRBV19 with TRBJ2-2, with TRBD1 matching 9 bases. V lost 7 bases, J lost 7 bases, and 13 bases stayed unmatched. The CDR3 contains 16 residues. Germline assignment: CDR1 LNHDA and CDR2 SQIVND (reference sequence). CDR3 sequence reads: CASIQTGTGFVGELFF. Written as DNA, the CDR3 is TGTGCCAGTATTCAAACCGGGACAGGGTTCGTCGGGGAGCTGTTTTTT.

The rearrangement links TRBV19 to TRBJ2-1; 9 bases fit TRBD2. The J segment lost 2 bases and the V segment lost 3 bases, leaving 2 bases of the junction unmatched. The CDR3 covers 15 residues. Germline loops: CDR1 LNHDA, CDR2 SQIVND (reference sequence). CDR3 sequence reads: CASSIGGGAYNEQFF. The CDR3 DNA reads as TGTGCCAGTAGTATCGGCGGGGGGGCCTACAATGAGCAGTTCTTC. The entire variable domain, with the rest obtained from reference TRBV19 and TRBJ2-1, is as follows: DGGITQSPKYLFRKEGQNVTLSCEQNLNHDAMYWYRQDPGQGLRLIYYSQIVNDFQKGDIAEGYSVSREKKESFPLTVTSAQKNPTAFYLCASSIGGGAYNEQFFGPGTRLTVL.

The chain couples TRBV2 to TRBJ2-2, with D tentatively TRBD1 or TRBD2 (6 bases each). Trimming took off 4 bases at V and 7 bases at J, with 19 bases between the two ends. There are 16 residues in the CDR3. Per germline, CDR1 SNHLY and CDR2 FYNNEI. The CDR3 region is CASSGIGGGAGGELFF. In nucleotides, the CDR3 is TGTGCCAGCAGTGGCATTGGAGGGGGTGCGGGCGGGGAGCTGTTTTTT.

This clone was counted between two and nine times. The chain combines TRBV9 with TRBJ1-5, with a possible D match to TRBD1 (6 bases). V was clipped by 2 bases and J by 5 bases, with 8 bases between them. The V gene's germline CDR1 is SGDLS and CDR2 YYNGEE. The CDR3 consists of 13 residues. CDR3 sequence reads: CASSVTGDQPQHF. CDR3 nucleotides: TGTGCCAGCAGCGTGACAGGAGATCAGCCCCAGCATTTT.

The J gene is TRBJ1-2, the V gene TRBV4-1, with 8 bases aligning to TRBD1. Per germline, CDR1 MGHRA and CDR2 YSYEKL. The junction had 4 bases not matched to a gene; V was cut back by 0 bases and J by 4 bases. The CDR3 spans 15 residues. The CDR3 DNA reads as TGCGCCAGCAGCCAAGAACAGGGGGTTGGCTATGGCTACACCTTC. It translates to CASSQEQGVGYGYTF.

This clone has just a few counts. The chain links TRBV7-9 to TRBJ2-3, with TRBD2 matching over 11 bases. The CDR3 spans 15 residues. Germline CDR1 SEHNR, CDR2 FQNEAQ (reference sequence). With 6 bases clipped from V and 3 bases from J, the junction kept 5 bases outside the gene matches. CDR3 nucleotides: TGTGCCAGCAGTATAGCGGGAGGGCCAACAGATACGCAGTATTTT. It specifies CASSIAGGPTDTQYF.

In nucleotides, the CDR3 is TGTGCCAGCAAACTAGGACTAGCGGAACAAGAGACCCAGTACTTC. Protein product: CASKLGLAEQETQYF. The chain has TRBV28 and TRBJ2-5; TRBD2 matches 10 bases. V trimming: 7 bases; J trimming: 2 bases; junction bases outside the gene matches: 7. The germline gives CDR1 MDHEN, CDR2 SYDVKM. The CDR3 totals 15 residues.

This chain uses TRBV7-9 with TRBJ1-5, with a possible D match to TRBD1 (5 bases). The V end was cut by 4 bases, the J end by 0 bases, with 19 bases between. CDR1 is SEHNR, CDR2 FQNEAQ, per germline (reference sequence). This CDR3 is 18 amino acids long. The CDR3 spells CASSSDMGGYYSNQPQHF. The CDR3, as DNA: TGTGCCAGCAGCTCCGACATGGGGGGGTACTATAGCAATCAGCCCCAGCATTTT.

The chain joins TRBV5-5 to TRBJ2-1; D unresolved. V lost 5 bases and J 5 bases, leaving 14 bases between the germline ends. The CDR3 extends over 14 amino acids. Germline loops: CDR1 SGHKS, CDR2 YYEKEE (reference sequence). In DNA, the CDR3 is TGTGCCAGCAGTTTCTCGACTGCTAACAATGAGCAGTTCTTC. Its protein is CASSFSTANNEQFF.

V usage is TRBV19 and J usage is TRBJ1-2, with unresolved D. The CDR3 has 13 residues. Trimming removed 0 bases at V and 7 bases at J, with 9 bases between. Per germline, CDR1 LNHDA and CDR2 SQIVND (reference sequence). CDR3 amino acids: CASSIDHRSGYTF. CDR3 coding DNA: TGTGCCAGTAGTATAGATCATCGGAGTGGCTACACCTTC.

The chain combines TRBV5-6 with TRBJ1-4, with D perhaps matching TRBD1 (6 bases). Germline CDR1 reads SGHDT; CDR2 reads YYEEEE. This CDR3 has 13 amino acids. Trimming pared 3 bases from V and 7 bases from J, leaving 10 bases between. The CDR3 region is CASSYSGAEKLFF. CDR3 DNA: TGTGCCAGCAGCTACTCAGGGGCTGAAAAACTGTTTTTT.

The chain joins TRBV10-3 to TRBJ1-2; 12 bases are shared with TRBD1. This CDR3 is built from 16 residues. Germline lookup yields CDR1 ENHRY and CDR2 SYGVKD. With V trimmed by 7 bases and J by 3 bases, 9 bases remained unmatched. CDR3 DNA: TGTGCCATCACCCCGGGACAGGGGGCGCCGGACTATGGCTACACCTTC. It specifies CAITPGQGAPDYGYTF.

The V and J genes are TRBV4-1 and TRBJ2-5; the D call may be TRBD1 or TRBD2 (5 bases each). CDR1 is MGHRA, CDR2 YSYEKL, per germline. V shed 1 base and J shed 1 base, with 13 bases lying between them. This CDR3 is 16 amino acids long. CDR3 bases: TGCGCCAGCAGCCAAGTGGGGGACGCTACCCAAGAGACCCAGTACTTC. This encodes CASSQVGDATQETQYF.

This chain uses TRBV6-4 with TRBJ2-1; TRBD2 aligns across 14 bases. CDR1 is MRHNA and CDR2 is SNTAGT in the germline V gene. Trimming at V came to 5 bases and at J to 6 bases, leaving 3 bases not matched to a gene. The CDR3 covers 15 residues. CDR3 sequence reads: CASSNGTSGSNEQFF. In DNA form, the CDR3 reads TGTGCCAGCAGTAACGGGACTAGCGGGAGCAATGAGCAGTTCTTC.

This chain joins TRBV29-1 and TRBJ2-1, with 13 nucleotides matching TRBD2. The germline V gene encodes CDR1 SQVTM and CDR2 ANQGSEA. V lost 5 bases to trimming and J lost 9 bases; unmatched junction nucleotides: 10. CDR3 length: 15 residues. The CDR3: CSVHGLAGVGGEQFF. CDR3 DNA: TGCAGCGTTCACGGACTAGCGGGAGTGGGCGGTGAGCAGTTCTTC.

V is TRBV4-3 and J is TRBJ1-1; D not certain. The V gene's germline CDR1 is LGHNA and CDR2 YSLEER. The CDR3 consists of 14 residues. Trimming stripped 1 base from V and 1 base from J, with 7 bases between. The CDR3 loop reads CASSQGGRNTEAFF. CDR3 sequence (DNA): TGCGCCAGCAGCCAAGGAGGAAGGAACACTGAAGCTTTCTTT.

The gene calls are TRBV7-9 and TRBJ1-2, with 9 bases fitting TRBD1. Germline V gene sequence: CDR1 SEHNR, CDR2 FQNEAQ (reference sequence). This CDR3 has 14 amino acids. V was pared by 5 bases and J by 8 bases, with 9 bases of the junction left unmatched. CDR3 bases: TGTGCCAGCAGCCCCCCGGGACAGGGAGAAGGCTACACCTTC. It yields the protein CASSPPGQGEGYTF.